This T cell receptor (beta chain) came from a study of CD8+CD57+ T cells in acquired aplastic anemia. Study background: Sorted CD4+ and CD8+ cells yielded around 3.2 ug of DNA on average.

This clonotype was recorded at least ten times. Its antigen is unidentified. General study results and limits: Comparison of patients with controls identified roughly 30 shared CD8+ CDR3 sequences.

Per the germline V gene, CDR1 is MNHNS and CDR2 is SASEGT. Trimming cost V 6 bases and J 4 bases; bases outside gene matches: 11. The CDR3 is made up of 15 amino acids. TCR beta VDJ combinations and CDR3 sequences were profiled from genomic DNA. TCRdb called the reads again in MiXCR, with one record for every CDR3 protein. The sample carries 100,000 to 150,000 distinct CDR3 sequences, 48% recorded once. This clonotype was sampled from a human donor in good health, serving as a control. The specimen sequenced was sorted CD4+, CD8+, or CD8+CD57+ T cells (not recorded which) from PBMCs. This rearrangement joins TRBV6-1 to TRBJ2-7; TRBD2 agrees at 8 bases. The CDR3 DNA is TGTGCCAGCAGCCCCGGGGGGGGGCGCAGGTACGAGCAGTACTTC. The encoded protein is CASSPGGGRRYEQYF.